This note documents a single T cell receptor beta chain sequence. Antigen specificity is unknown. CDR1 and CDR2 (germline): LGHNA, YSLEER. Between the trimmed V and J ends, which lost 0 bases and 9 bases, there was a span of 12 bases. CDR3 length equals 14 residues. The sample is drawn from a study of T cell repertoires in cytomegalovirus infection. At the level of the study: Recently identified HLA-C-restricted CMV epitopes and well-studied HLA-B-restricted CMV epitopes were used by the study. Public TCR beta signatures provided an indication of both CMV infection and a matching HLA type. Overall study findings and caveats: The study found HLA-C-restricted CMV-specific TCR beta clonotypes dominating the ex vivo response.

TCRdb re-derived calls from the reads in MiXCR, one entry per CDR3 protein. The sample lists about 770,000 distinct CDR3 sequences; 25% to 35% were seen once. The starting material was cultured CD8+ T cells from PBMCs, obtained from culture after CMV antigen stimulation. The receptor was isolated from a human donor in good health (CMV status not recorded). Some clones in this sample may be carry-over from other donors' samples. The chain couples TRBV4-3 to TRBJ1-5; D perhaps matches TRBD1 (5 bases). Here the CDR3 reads CASSQDEGVRPQHF. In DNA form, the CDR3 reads TGCGCCAGCAGCCAAGACGAAGGGGTCAGGCCCCAGCATTTT.